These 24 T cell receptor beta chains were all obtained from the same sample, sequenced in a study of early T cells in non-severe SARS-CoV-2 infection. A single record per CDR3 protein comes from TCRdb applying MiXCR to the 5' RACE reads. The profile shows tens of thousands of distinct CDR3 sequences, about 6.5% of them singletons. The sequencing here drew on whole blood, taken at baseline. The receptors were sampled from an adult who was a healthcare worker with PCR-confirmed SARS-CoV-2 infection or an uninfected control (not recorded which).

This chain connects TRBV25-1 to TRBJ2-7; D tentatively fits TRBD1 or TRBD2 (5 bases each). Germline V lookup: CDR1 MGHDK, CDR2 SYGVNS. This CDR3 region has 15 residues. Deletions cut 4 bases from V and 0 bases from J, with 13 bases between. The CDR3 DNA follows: TGTGCCAGCAGTGTGGTGAGGGGAGACTCCTACGAGCAGTACTTC. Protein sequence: CASSVVRGDSYEQYF.

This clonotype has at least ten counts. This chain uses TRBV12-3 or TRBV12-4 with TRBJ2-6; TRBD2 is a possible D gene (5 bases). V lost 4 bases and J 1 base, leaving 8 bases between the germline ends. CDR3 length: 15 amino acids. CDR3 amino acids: CASSWESSGANVLTF. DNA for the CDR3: TGTGCCAGCAGTTGGGAGTCTTCTGGGGCCAACGTCCTGACTTTC.

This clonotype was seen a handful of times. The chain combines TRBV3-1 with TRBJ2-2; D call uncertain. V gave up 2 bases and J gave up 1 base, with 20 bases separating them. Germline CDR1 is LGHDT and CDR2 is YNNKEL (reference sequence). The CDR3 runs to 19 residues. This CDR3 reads CASSQIFGSRAVNTGELFF. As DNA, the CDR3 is TGTGCCAGCAGCCAAATTTTTGGGTCCCGAGCAGTGAACACCGGGGAGCTGTTTTTT.

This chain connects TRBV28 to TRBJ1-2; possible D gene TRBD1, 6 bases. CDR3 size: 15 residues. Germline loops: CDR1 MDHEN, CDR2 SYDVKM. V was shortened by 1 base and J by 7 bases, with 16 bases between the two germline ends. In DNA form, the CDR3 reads TGTGCCAGCAGTTTATTGGTCAGGGGCACGGCTGGCTACACCTTC. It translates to CASSLLVRGTAGYTF.

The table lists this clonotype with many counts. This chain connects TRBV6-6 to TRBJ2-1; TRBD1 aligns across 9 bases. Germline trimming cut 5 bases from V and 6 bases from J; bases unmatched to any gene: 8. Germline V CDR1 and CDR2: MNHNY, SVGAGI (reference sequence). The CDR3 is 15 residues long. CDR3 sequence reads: CASSPTRDRVNEQFF. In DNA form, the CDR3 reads TGTGCCAGCAGTCCTACCCGGGACAGGGTCAATGAGCAGTTCTTC.

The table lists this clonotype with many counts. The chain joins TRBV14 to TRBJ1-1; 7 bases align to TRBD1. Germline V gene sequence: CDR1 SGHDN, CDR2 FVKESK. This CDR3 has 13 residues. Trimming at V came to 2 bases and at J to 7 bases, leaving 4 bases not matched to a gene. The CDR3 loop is CASSQNRGFEAFF. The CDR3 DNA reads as TGTGCCAGCAGCCAAAACAGGGGATTTGAAGCTTTCTTT. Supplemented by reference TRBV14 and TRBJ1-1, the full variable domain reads EAGVTQFPSHSVIEKGQTVTLRCDPISGHDNLYWYRRVMGKEIKFLLHFVKESKQDESGMPNNRFLAERTGGTYSTLKVQPAELEDSGVYFCASSQNRGFEAFFGQGTRLTVV.

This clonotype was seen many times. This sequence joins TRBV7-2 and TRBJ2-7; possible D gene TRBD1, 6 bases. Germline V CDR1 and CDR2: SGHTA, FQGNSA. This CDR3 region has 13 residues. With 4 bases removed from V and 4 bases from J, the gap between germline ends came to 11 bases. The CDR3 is CASSYREKYEQYF. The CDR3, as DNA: TGTGCCAGCAGCTACAGGGAAAAGTACGAGCAGTACTTC.

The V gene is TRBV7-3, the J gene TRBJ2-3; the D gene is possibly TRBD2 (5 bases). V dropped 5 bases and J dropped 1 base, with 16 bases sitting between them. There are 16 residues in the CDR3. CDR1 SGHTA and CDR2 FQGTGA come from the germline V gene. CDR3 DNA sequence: TGTGCCAGCAGCCTTATGTCGGGGATACGCACAGATACGCAGTATTTT. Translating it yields CASSLMSGIRTDTQYF.

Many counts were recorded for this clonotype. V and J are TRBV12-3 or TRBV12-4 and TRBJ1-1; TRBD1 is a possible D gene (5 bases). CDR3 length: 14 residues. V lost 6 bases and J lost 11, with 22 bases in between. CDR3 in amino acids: CASRLDSSHDVAFF. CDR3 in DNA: TGTGCCAGCAGACTAGACAGTAGTCACGATGTGGCTTTCTTT.

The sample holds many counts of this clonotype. CDR3 nucleotide sequence: TGTGCCAGCAGCTTAGTTGTAGGGGGCCTCTCGGGAGAGACCCAGTACTTC. Encoded protein: CASSLVVGGLSGETQYF. The J gene is TRBJ2-5, the V gene TRBV11-3; 7 nucleotides line up with TRBD1. This CDR3 is 17 amino acids long. The germline CDR1 and CDR2 sequences are SGHNT and YENEEA. After removal of 1 base from V and 4 bases from J, the junction contained 12 bases not matched to a gene.

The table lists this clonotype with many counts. CDR3 nucleotides: TGTGCCAGCAGTTACCCCGTGGGGGATAGCTCCTACGAGCAGTACTTC. It encodes CASSYPVGDSSYEQYF. The V gene is TRBV6-6, the J gene TRBJ2-7; possibly TRBD1 or TRBD2 for D (5 bases each). The length of the CDR3 is 16 residues. With 2 bases removed from V and 0 bases from J, the gap between germline ends came to 14 bases. The V gene's germline CDR1 is MNHNY and CDR2 SVGAGI (reference sequence).

CDR3 protein: CASTLIVGTEAFF. CDR3 nucleotides: TGTGCCAGCACCCTGATAGTTGGAACTGAAGCTTTCTTT. V and J are TRBV6-2 or TRBV6-3 and TRBJ1-1; no clear D. Trimming took 7 bases from V and 5 from J, leaving 14 bases between them. This CDR3 is built from 13 residues. Germline-derived CDR1 and CDR2 are MNHEY and SVGEGT.

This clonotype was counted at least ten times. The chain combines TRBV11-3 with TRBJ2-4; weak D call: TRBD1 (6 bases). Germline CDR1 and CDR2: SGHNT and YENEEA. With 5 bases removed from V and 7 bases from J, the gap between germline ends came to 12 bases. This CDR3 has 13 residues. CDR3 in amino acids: CASSRGGRNIQYF. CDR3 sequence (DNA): TGTGCCAGCAGCCGAGGGGGTAGGAACATTCAGTACTTC.

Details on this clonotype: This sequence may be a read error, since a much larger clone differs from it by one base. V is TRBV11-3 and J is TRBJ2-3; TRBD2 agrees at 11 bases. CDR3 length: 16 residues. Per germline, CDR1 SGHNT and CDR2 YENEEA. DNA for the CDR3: TGTGCCAGCAGCAAAGGGACTAGCGGCAACACAGTTACGCAGTATTTT. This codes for CASSKGTSGNTVTQYF.

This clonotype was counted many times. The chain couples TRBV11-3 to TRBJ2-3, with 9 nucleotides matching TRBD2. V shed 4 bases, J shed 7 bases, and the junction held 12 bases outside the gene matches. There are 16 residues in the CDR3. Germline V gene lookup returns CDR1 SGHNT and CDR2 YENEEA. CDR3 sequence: CASSSSRGGYLNTQYF. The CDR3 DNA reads TGTGCCAGCAGCTCCTCGCGGGGGGGCTATCTAAATACGCAGTATTTT.

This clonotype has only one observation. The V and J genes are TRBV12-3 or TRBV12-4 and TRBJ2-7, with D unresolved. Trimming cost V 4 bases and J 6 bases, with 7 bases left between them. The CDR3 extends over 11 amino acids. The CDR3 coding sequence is TGTGCCAGCAGTTCAACAGTCGAGCAGTACTTC. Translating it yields CASSSTVEQYF.

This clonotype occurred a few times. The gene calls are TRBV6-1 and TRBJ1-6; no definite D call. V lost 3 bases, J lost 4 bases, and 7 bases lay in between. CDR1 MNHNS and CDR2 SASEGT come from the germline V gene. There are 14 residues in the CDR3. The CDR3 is CASSDGVYNSPLHF. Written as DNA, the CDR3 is TGTGCCAGCAGTGATGGAGTTTATAATTCACCCCTCCACTTT.

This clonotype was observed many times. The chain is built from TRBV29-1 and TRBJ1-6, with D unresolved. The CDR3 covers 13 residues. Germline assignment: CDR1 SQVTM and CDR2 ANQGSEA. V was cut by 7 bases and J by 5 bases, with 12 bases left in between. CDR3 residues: CSALPGHNSPLHF. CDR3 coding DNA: TGCAGCGCCCTCCCAGGCCATAATTCACCCCTCCACTTT.

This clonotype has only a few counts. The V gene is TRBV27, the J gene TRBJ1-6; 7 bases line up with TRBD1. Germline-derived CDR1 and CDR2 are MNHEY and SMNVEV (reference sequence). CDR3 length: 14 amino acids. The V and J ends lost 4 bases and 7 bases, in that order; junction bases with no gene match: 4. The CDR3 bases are TGTGCCAGCAGTTACAGGGGCTCGAATTCACCCCTCCACTTT. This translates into CASSYRGSNSPLHF.

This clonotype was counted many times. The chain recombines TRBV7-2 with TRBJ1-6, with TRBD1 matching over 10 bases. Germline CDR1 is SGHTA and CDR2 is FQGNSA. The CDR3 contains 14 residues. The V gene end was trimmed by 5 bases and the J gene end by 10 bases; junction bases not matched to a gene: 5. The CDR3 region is CASSIRTGGSPLHF. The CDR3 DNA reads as TGTGCCAGCAGCATCCGGACAGGGGGATCACCCCTCCACTTT.

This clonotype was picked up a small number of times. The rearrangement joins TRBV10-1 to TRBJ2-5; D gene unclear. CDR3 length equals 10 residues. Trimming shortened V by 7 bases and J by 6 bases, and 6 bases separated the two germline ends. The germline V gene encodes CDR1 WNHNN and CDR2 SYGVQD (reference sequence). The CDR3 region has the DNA TGCGCCAGCACTCGAAAGACCCAGTACTTC. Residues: CASTRKTQYF.

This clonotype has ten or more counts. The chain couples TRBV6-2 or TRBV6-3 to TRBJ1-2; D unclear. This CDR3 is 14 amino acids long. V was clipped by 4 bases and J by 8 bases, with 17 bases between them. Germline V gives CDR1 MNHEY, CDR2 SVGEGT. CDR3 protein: CASSSTRAAGGYTF. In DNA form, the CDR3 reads TGTGCCAGCAGTTCCACGCGGGCGGCCGGAGGCTACACCTTC.

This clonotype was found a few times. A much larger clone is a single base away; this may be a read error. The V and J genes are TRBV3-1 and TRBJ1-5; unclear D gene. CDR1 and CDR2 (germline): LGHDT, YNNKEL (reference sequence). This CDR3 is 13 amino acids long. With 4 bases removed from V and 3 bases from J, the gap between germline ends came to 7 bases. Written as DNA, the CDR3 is TGTGCCAGCAGCCTAGTGAACAATCAGCCCCAGCATTTT. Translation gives CASSLVNNQPQHF. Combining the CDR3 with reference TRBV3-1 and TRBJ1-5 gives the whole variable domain DTAVSQTPKYLVTQMGNDKSIKCEQNLGHDTMYWYKQDSKKFLKIMFSYNNKELIINETVPNRFSPKSPDKAHLNLHINSLELGDSAVYFCASSLVNNQPQHFGDGTRLSIL.

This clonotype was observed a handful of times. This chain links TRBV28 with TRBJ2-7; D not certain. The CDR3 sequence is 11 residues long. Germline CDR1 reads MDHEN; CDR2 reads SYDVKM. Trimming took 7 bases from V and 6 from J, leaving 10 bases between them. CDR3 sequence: CASTRAVEQYF. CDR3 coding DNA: TGTGCCAGCACCCGGGCCGTCGAGCAGTACTTC.